The T cell receptor (beta chain) described here comes from a study of cytomegalovirus exposure and HLA in healthy donors. The study's findings and limits: Follow-up analysis found HLA locus-dependent TCR association rates, highest for DRB1 and lowest for HLA-C. Earlier results showed most TCR beta V segments being productive about 87% or about 30% of the time. An ancestry cluster, one associated with Asian ancestry, reportedly showed fewer N-insertions than the roughly 670-donor mean in a later analysis.

Trimming stripped 5 bases from V and 6 bases from J, with 19 bases between. The CDR3 length is 15 residues. Germline V gene lookup returns CDR1 MNHEY and CDR2 SMNVEV (reference sequence). A word on this clone: Its antigen is as yet unknown.

PCR employed 60 Vbeta and 13 Jbeta primers. Clones were read by immunoSEQ multiplex PCR, and TCRdb kept only the in-frame ones, dropping some. This table has fewer than 200,000 clones, roughly 80% appearing once. Specimen: PBMCs. This receptor was identified in a girl between 2 and 10 years old in good health and CMV-seropositive. The V gene is TRBV27, the J gene TRBJ1-1; D call uncertain. CDR3 residues: CASSPMGYRNAEAFF. CDR3 in DNA: TGTGCCAGCAGTCCCATGGGCTACCGAAACGCTGAAGCTTTCTTT.